A selection of T cell receptor beta chains follows, all from one sample in a study of neurological immune-mediated disorders. TCRdb called the 5' RACE reads again in MiXCR, with one record for every CDR3 protein. Altogether 80,000 to 85,000 distinct CDR3 sequences are present, 2% to 3% being singletons, with the ten largest covering about 1%. Sequencing was performed on PBMCs. The receptor source for this set is a woman aged 30 to 39 with multiple sclerosis. Both conserved end residues are part of each CDR3. Each record gives: clone size, D gene, J gene, V gene, CDR3 DNA, CDR3 protein. The D gene is left open where the match is weak. Clone size, where shown, is once, few, many, or a class for clones that have expanded.

many | - | TRBJ1-5 | TRBV20-1 | TGCAGTGCTAGACCAGAGCAGGGGAGCCAGCCCCAGCATTTT | CSARPEQGSQPQHF
many | - | TRBJ2-1 | TRBV7-2 | TGTGCCAGCAGCTTAGGGGGCCCCCTAGGGAATGAGCAGTTCTTC | CASSLGGPLGNEQFF
many | - | TRBJ1-5 | TRBV7-9 | TGTGCCAGCAGCTTAGACAGCAATCAGCCCCAGCATTTT | CASSLDSNQPQHF
many | - | TRBJ2-1 | TRBV4-3 | TGCGCCAGCAGCCAAGATTGGGGGAAACCCAATGAGCAGTTCTTC | CASSQDWGKPNEQFF
many | TRBD1 | TRBJ2-4 | TRBV5-1 | TGCGCCAGCAGCTTGAGTAGGACAGGGGGCTCCGGAGGTAAAAACATTCAGTACTTC | CASSLSRTGGSGGKNIQYF
many | TRBD1 | TRBJ2-1 | TRBV7-9 | TGTGCCAGCAGCCCCGGGACAGTGAGCTCCTACAATGAGCAGTTCTTC | CASSPGTVSSYNEQFF
many | - | TRBJ2-1 | TRBV6-5 | TGTGCCAGCAGTTACGTAGCGGACTCCTACAATGAGCAGTTCTTC | CASSYVADSYNEQFF
many | - | TRBJ2-7 | TRBV29-1 | TGCAGCGTAGTAAGTTACGAGCAGTACTTC | CSVVSYEQYF
many | - | TRBJ1-5 | TRBV7-2 | TGTGCCAGCAGCTTGTGGGACGCAGGAAACAGCAATCAGCCCCAGCATTTT | CASSLWDAGNSNQPQHF
many | - | TRBJ1-1 | TRBV20-1 | TGCAGTGCTAGCGGTAACACTGAAGCTTTCTTT | CSASGNTEAFF
many | TRBD2 | TRBJ2-2 | TRBV7-2 | TGTGCCAGCAGCTTACGCTCGCCTGAAGGGACTAGCGGGAGCTCCGGGGAGCTGTTTTTT | CASSLRSPEGTSGSSGELFF
many | TRBD2 | TRBJ2-1 | TRBV5-1 | TGCGCCAGCAGCTTGGCACTAGCGGGAGACAATGAGCAGTTCTTC | CASSLALAGDNEQFF
many | - | TRBJ1-1 | TRBV6-5 | TGTGCCAGCCTGGCAGAGACAGCGCCGAACACTGAAGCTTTCTTT | CASLAETAPNTEAFF
many | - | TRBJ1-2 | TRBV7-2 | TGTGCCAGCAGCTTAGATCTAACCTATGGCTACACCTTC | CASSLDLTYGYTF
many | - | TRBJ2-5 | TRBV7-3 | TGTGCCAGCAGCTTAAGGCCTGGTAGTGGGGAGACCCAGTACTTC | CASSLRPGSGETQYF
many | - | TRBJ1-1 | TRBV28 | TGTGCCAGCAGTTTTTTAGGGGGTGTCACTGAAGCTTTCTTT | CASSFLGGVTEAFF
many | TRBD1 | TRBJ1-1 | TRBV5-1 | TGCGCCAGCAGCCCGGCAGGGGGTTTTGGCACTGAAGCTTTCTTT | CASSPAGGFGTEAFF
many | - | TRBJ2-1 | TRBV5-1 | TGCGCCAGCAGCTCTACTAGTAATCGCTACAATGAGCAGTTCTTC | CASSSTSNRYNEQFF
many | - | TRBJ2-2 | TRBV7-6 | TGTGCCAGCAGCTTAGCGGGGGGTCCCGGGGAGCTGTTTTTT | CASSLAGGPGELFF
many | - | TRBJ2-1 | TRBV7-7 | TGTGCCAGCAGCTTGAGCATAGGACAGGAGCAGTTCTTC | CASSLSIGQEQFF
many | TRBD1 | TRBJ2-1 | TRBV30 | TGTGCCTACCGGACAGGGGGCTTGTACAATGAGCAGTTCTTC | CAYRTGGLYNEQFF
many | TRBD2 | TRBJ2-1 | TRBV15 | TGTGCCACCAGCAGTTCGAGCGGGGGGGCCGATAGCTCCTACAATGAGCAGTTCTTC | CATSSSSGGADSSYNEQFF
many | - | TRBJ1-1 | TRBV2 | TGTGCCAGCAGGGAGTACACTGAAGCTTTCTTT | CASREYTEAFF
many | - | TRBJ2-7 | TRBV5-6 | TGTGCCAGCAGGCCCCAATGGGACGGCTACTCCTACGAGCAGTACTTC | CASRPQWDGYSYEQYF
- | - | TRBJ2-7 | TRBV20-1 | TGCAGTGCTAGATCCTCGACTAGTTCCTACGAGCAGTACTTC | CSARSSTSSYEQYF
many | - | TRBJ2-7 | TRBV4-3 | TGCGCCAGCAGCCAAGATCCCACAGGGTACTCCTACGAGCAGTACTTC | CASSQDPTGYSYEQYF
many | - | TRBJ2-7 | TRBV6-5 | TGTGCCAGCAGCCCCACTGGAGGGGCGGACGAGCAGTACTTC | CASSPTGGADEQYF
many | - | TRBJ2-5 | TRBV9 | TGTGCCAGCAGCGGGGGGGACCGACACCAAGAGACCCAGTACTTC | CASSGGDRHQETQYF